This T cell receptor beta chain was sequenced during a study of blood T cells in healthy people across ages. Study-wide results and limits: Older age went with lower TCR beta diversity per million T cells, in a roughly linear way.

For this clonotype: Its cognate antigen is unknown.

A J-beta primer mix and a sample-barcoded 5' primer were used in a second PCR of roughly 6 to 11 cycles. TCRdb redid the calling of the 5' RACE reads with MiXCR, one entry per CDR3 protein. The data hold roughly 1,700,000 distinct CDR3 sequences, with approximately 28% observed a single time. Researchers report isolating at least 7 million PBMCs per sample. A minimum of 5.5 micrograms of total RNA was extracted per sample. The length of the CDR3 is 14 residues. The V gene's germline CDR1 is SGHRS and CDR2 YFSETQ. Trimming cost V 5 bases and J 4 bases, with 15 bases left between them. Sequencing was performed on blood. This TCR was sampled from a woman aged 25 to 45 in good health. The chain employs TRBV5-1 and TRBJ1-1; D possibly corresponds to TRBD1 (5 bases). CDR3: CASSIFGAATEAFF. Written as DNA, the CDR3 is TGCGCCAGCAGTATATTTGGGGCGGCCACTGAAGCTTTCTTT.